The rows below give T cell receptor beta chains drawn from one sample of a study of blood T cell repertoires in COVID-19. Data came from immunoSEQ multiplex PCR; TCRdb stores just in-frame clones and leaves some out. The sample consists of about 180,000 clones, roughly 82% of them appearing once. Sequencing was carried out using PBMCs or T cells enriched from blood (not recorded which). The receptors stem from a woman in her 30s who had recovered from COVID-19. Each CDR3 is given with its conserved first and last residue. A D gene is named only where the DNA matches it firmly. Some rows have no size entry. The others give once, few or many, or a class for an expanded clone.

V: TRBV29-1; D: TRBD1; J: TRBJ2-7; length: 13; size: NA; DNA: TGCAGCGCAGGGGACAGCTATTCCTACGAGCAGTACTTC; CDR3: CSAGDSYSYEQYF
V: TRBV19; D: TRBD1; J: TRBJ1-3; length: 14; size: NA; DNA: TGTGCCACCGGATACAGGGGGCTAGGAAACACCATATATTTT; CDR3: CATGYRGLGNTIYF
V: TRBV27; D: NA; J: TRBJ2-5; length: 14; size: NA; DNA: TGTGCCAGCAGTTTTTTGGGGCTACAAGAGACCCAGTACTTC; CDR3: CASSFLGLQETQYF
V: TRBV29-1; D: NA; J: TRBJ1-1; length: 14; size: NA; DNA: TGCAGCGTTGGCCAGACCCAGGGGAACACTGAAGCTTTCTTT; CDR3: CSVGQTQGNTEAFF
V: TRBV7-2; D: NA; J: TRBJ1-6; length: 11; size: NA; DNA: TGTGCCAGCAGCTTCGGTTCACCCCTCCACTTT; CDR3: CASSFGSPLHF
V: TRBV4-2; D: NA; J: TRBJ2-2; length: 18; size: NA; DNA: TGTGCCAGCAGCCAAGAATCTCTAGGCAAGGTCGACACCGGGGAGCTGTTTTTT; CDR3: CASSQESLGKVDTGELFF
V: TRBV5-1; D: TRBD2; J: TRBJ2-5; length: 17; size: NA; DNA: TGCGCCAGCAGCCTCGGACTAGCGGGAGTATCGACGGAGACCCAGTACTTC; CDR3: CASSLGLAGVSTETQYF
V: TRBV18; D: NA; J: TRBJ1-4; length: 15; size: NA; DNA: TGTGCCAGCTCACCACCGAGGCGGCGTAATGAAAAACTGTTTTTT; CDR3: CASSPPRRRNEKLFF
V: TRBV7-8; D: NA; J: TRBJ1-5; length: 14; size: NA; DNA: TGTGCCAGCAGCCCTGCCGGCGGTGGTCAGCCCCAGCATTTT; CDR3: CASSPAGGGQPQHF
V: TRBV6-1; D: NA; J: TRBJ2-7; length: 16; size: NA; DNA: TGTGCCAGCAGTGAAGCGCTAGACCGAACTTTTTACGAGCAGTACTTC; CDR3: CASSEALDRTFYEQYF
V: TRBV2; D: NA; J: TRBJ2-2; length: 15; size: NA; DNA: TGTGCCAGCAGTGATGGGCAGGCGAACACCGGGGAGCTGTTTTTT; CDR3: CASSDGQANTGELFF
V: TRBV18; D: NA; J: TRBJ1-5; length: 16; size: NA; DNA: TGTGCCAGCTCACCACCGGGGGCAGGGAGCGGTCAGCCCCAGCATTTT; CDR3: CASSPPGAGSGQPQHF
V: TRBV28; D: TRBD2; J: TRBJ2-3; length: 10; size: NA; DNA: TGTGCCAGCAGCCGGGACTATCAGTATTTT; CDR3: CASSRDYQYF
V: TRBV9; D: TRBD1; J: TRBJ2-7; length: 14; size: few; DNA: TGTGCCAGCAGCGTAGTCCCGGACAGGGGCGAGCAGTACTTC; CDR3: CASSVVPDRGEQYF
V: TRBV5-1; D: TRBD2; J: TRBJ2-3; length: 17; size: NA; DNA: TGCGCCAGCAGCTTGTCTTCGGGCGGGAGGTTTGGAGATACGCAGTATTTT; CDR3: CASSLSSGGRFGDTQYF
V: TRBV5-6; D: TRBD1; J: TRBJ2-7; length: 15; size: NA; DNA: TGTGCCAGCAGCTTGGGGACAGGTATCTACGGCGAGCAGTACTTC; CDR3: CASSLGTGIYGEQYF
V: TRBV7-9; D: NA; J: TRBJ1-1; length: 15; size: NA; DNA: TGTGCCAGCAGCTTAGGAGGAGGGACGAACACTGAAGCTTTCTTT; CDR3: CASSLGGGTNTEAFF
V: TRBV6-5; D: TRBD1; J: TRBJ2-7; length: 16; size: NA; DNA: TGTGCCAGCAGTTCTCCTGGGACAGCCAACTCCTACGAGCAGTACTTC; CDR3: CASSSPGTANSYEQYF
V: TRBV11-3; D: TRBD2; J: TRBJ2-1; length: 18; size: once; DNA: TGTGCCAGCAGCAAGGGACTAGTAACCCATTCTGCATACAATGAGCAGTTCTTC; CDR3: CASSKGLVTHSAYNEQFF
V: TRBV5-6; D: NA; J: TRBJ2-1; length: 12; size: NA; DNA: TGTGCCAGCAGCTTGGGGAGGAATGAGCAGTTCTTC; CDR3: CASSLGRNEQFF
V: TRBV6-5; D: NA; J: TRBJ1-5; length: 13; size: NA; DNA: TGTGCCAGCAGCCCGACAGGTTCTCAGCCCCAGCATTTT; CDR3: CASSPTGSQPQHF
V: TRBV5-1; D: NA; J: TRBJ2-5; length: 13; size: NA; DNA: TGCGCCAGCAGCTTGTCGGGAGAAGAGACCCAGTACTTC; CDR3: CASSLSGEETQYF
V: TRBV27; D: NA; J: TRBJ1-1; length: 11; size: NA; DNA: TGTGCCACCCGGGGGAGCACTGAAGCTTTCTTT; CDR3: CATRGSTEAFF
V: TRBV6-5; D: TRBD1; J: TRBJ1-6; length: 14; size: NA; DNA: TGTGCCAGCAGTACCGGGACAGGGGCCTCACCCCTCCACTTT; CDR3: CASSTGTGASPLHF
V: TRBV28; D: NA; J: TRBJ1-3; length: 13; size: once; DNA: TGTGCCAGCACTGCGGGGCTGGGAAACACCATATATTTT; CDR3: CASTAGLGNTIYF
V: TRBV3-1/TRBV3-2; D: NA; J: TRBJ1-6; length: 19; size: NA; DNA: TGTGCCAGCAGCCAAGAAGGGGCAGGGGCCAGCTCCTATAATTCACCCCTCCACTTT; CDR3: CASSQEGAGASSYNSPLHF
V: TRBV9; D: TRBD2; J: TRBJ2-1; length: 15; size: NA; DNA: TGTGCCAGCAGCGCCTCTAGCGGTAGTGGTTATGAGCAGTTCTTC; CDR3: CASSASSGSGYEQFF
V: TRBV28; D: TRBD2; J: TRBJ2-1; length: 15; size: NA; DNA: TGTGCCAGCAGTTCTAGCGGGAGGGCCAGGGATGAGCAGTTCTTC; CDR3: CASSSSGRARDEQFF
V: TRBV5-1; D: TRBD2; J: TRBJ2-1; length: 16; size: NA; DNA: TGCGCCAGCAGACGTTCCGGGACTAGCGTCTACAATGAGCAGTTCTTC; CDR3: CASRRSGTSVYNEQFF
V: TRBV7-9; D: NA; J: TRBJ2-1; length: 17; size: NA; DNA: TGTGCCAGCAGCTCCCAGCCGGGCCGGGGGTCCTACAATGAGCAGTTCTTC; CDR3: CASSSQPGRGSYNEQFF
V: TRBV6-1; D: NA; J: TRBJ2-2; length: 14; size: NA; DNA: TGTGCCAGCAGTGAATGGCAGAACACCGGGGAGCTGTTTTTT; CDR3: CASSEWQNTGELFF
V: TRBV6-4; D: TRBD1; J: TRBJ2-6; length: 16; size: few; DNA: TGTGCCAGCAGTGACTCGACAGGGTCCGGGGCCAACGTCCTGACTTTC; CDR3: CASSDSTGSGANVLTF
V: TRBV7-9; D: TRBD1; J: TRBJ2-2; length: 17; size: NA; DNA: TGTGCCAGCAGCTTAGAGCCAGGGGGCTTTCGTCCCGGGGAGCTGTTTTTT; CDR3: CASSLEPGGFRPGELFF
V: TRBV19; D: NA; J: TRBJ1-6; length: 13; size: NA; DNA: TGTGCCAGTAGTACCACCTGGGCCCAAACCCTCCACTTT; CDR3: CASSTTWAQTLHF
V: TRBV11-2; D: NA; J: TRBJ1-2; length: 15; size: NA; DNA: TGTGCCAGCAGCTTAGGCAGGAGCGCGGGGTATGGCTACACCTTC; CDR3: CASSLGRSAGYGYTF
V: TRBV28; D: NA; J: TRBJ1-2; length: 13; size: NA; DNA: TGTGCCAGCAGCCCAGACAAGTACTATGGCTACACCTTC; CDR3: CASSPDKYYGYTF
V: TRBV29-1; D: TRBD1; J: TRBJ2-7; length: 12; size: NA; DNA: TGCAGCACAGGGGGTGGTGGTTACGAGCAGTACTTC; CDR3: CSTGGGGYEQYF
V: TRBV7-9; D: NA; J: TRBJ1-2; length: 12; size: once; DNA: TGTGCCAGCAGCTTAGAACCAGATGGCTACACCTTC; CDR3: CASSLEPDGYTF
V: TRBV27; D: TRBD2; J: TRBJ2-2; length: 18; size: few; DNA: TGTGCCAGCAGTTTAGGGACTAGCGGGATCCTGAACACCGGGGAGCTGTTTTTT; CDR3: CASSLGTSGILNTGELFF
V: TRBV2; D: NA; J: TRBJ1-1; length: 14; size: NA; DNA: TGTGCCAGCAGTGAAAGGAGGCAGAACACTGAAGCTTTCTTT; CDR3: CASSERRQNTEAFF
V: TRBV28; D: NA; J: TRBJ1-5; length: 14; size: NA; DNA: TGTGCCAGCAGTTTATCCGGAGGAAATCAGCCCCAGCATTTT; CDR3: CASSLSGGNQPQHF
V: TRBV11-2; D: TRBD2; J: TRBJ2-7; length: 15; size: NA; DNA: TGTGCCAGCAGCCCCGGGGGGTCCCAATATTACGAGCAGTACTTC; CDR3: CASSPGGSQYYEQYF
V: TRBV10-2; D: NA; J: TRBJ2-2; length: 15; size: NA; DNA: TGCGCCATTAGACCCAGGGGCAGGAACACCGGGGAGCTGTTTTTT; CDR3: CAIRPRGRNTGELFF
V: TRBV28; D: NA; J: TRBJ2-3; length: 16; size: NA; DNA: TGTGCCAGCAGTTTAGGAGTCTCTACCCCGGCAGATACGCAGTATTTT; CDR3: CASSLGVSTPADTQYF
V: TRBV19; D: TRBD1; J: TRBJ1-1; length: 15; size: NA; DNA: TGTGCCAGTAGTAACAGGGGGATGGGGAACACTGAAGCTTTCTTT; CDR3: CASSNRGMGNTEAFF
V: TRBV10-3; D: TRBD2; J: TRBJ2-1; length: 13; size: NA; DNA: TGTGCCATCACCGGACTAGCTCCCAATGAGCAGTTCTTC; CDR3: CAITGLAPNEQFF
V: TRBV10-3; D: TRBD2; J: TRBJ2-7; length: 18; size: NA; DNA: TGTGCCTCGACCATCAGGCTTAGCGGGAGTATAGGGGCCTACGAGCAGTACTTC; CDR3: CASTIRLSGSIGAYEQYF